Following are 7 T cell receptor beta chains from one sample sequenced in a study of cytomegalovirus exposure and HLA in healthy donors (dated by TCRdb to between 2016 and 2019). Libraries were constructed by the immunoSEQ multiplex PCR assay. The multiplex PCR relied on a mix of 60 forward primers for TCR Vbeta segments and 13 reverse primers for TCR Jbeta segments. TCRdb obtained this table from immuneACCESS and retained in-frame rearrangements with V and J assigned. These tables miss some clones; where compared with another copy, unresolved V genes account for less than half of the shortfall, and the remainder is unexplained. The sample records nearly 110,000 clones, around three quarters of which are singletons. 7.8% of the sample lies in the top ten. Sequenced sample: PBMCs. Receptors originate from a young man in good health and CMV-seronegative.

This clone was counted once. This chain joins TRBV27 and TRBJ1-5; D is uncertain. CDR1 MNHEY and CDR2 SMNVEV come from the germline V gene (reference sequence). There are 17 residues in the CDR3. Trimming shortened V by 0 bases and J by 3 bases, and 15 bases separated the two germline ends. The CDR3 region has the DNA TGTGCCAGCAGTTTATCGGTCCGAGAACAGCCCAATCAGCCCCAGCATTTT. Translated: CASSLSVREQPNQPQHF.

The chain links TRBV5-4 to TRBJ2-3; 9 nucleotides agree with TRBD2. Germline V lookup: CDR1 SGHNT, CDR2 YYREEE (reference sequence). V was pared by 5 bases and J by 3 bases, with 7 bases of the junction left unmatched. The CDR3 is made up of 15 amino acids. CDR3 bases: TGTGCCAGCAGACCCCCGGGACTAGCAACAGATACGCAGTATTTT. Translation gives CASRPPGLATDTQYF.

In its sample, this clone was seen many times. The V and J genes are TRBV11-3 and TRBJ2-2; tentatively, D is TRBD2 (6 bases). Germline loops: CDR1 SGHNT, CDR2 YENEEA. Deletions cut 8 bases from V and 0 bases from J, with 7 bases between. CDR3 length equals 13 residues. The DNA of the CDR3 is TGTGCCAGCGGGACTCCGAACACCGGGGAGCTGTTTTTT. It specifies CASGTPNTGELFF.

J is TRBJ2-7 and V is TRBV7-2; D may be TRBD2 (5 bases). CDR1 is SGHTA and CDR2 is FQGNSA in the germline V gene. Trimming stripped 5 bases from V and 3 bases from J, with 23 bases between. This CDR3 region has 17 residues. The CDR3 protein is CASSQDYDTGTFYEQYF. As DNA, the CDR3 is TGTGCCAGCAGCCAAGACTACGACACGGGCACGTTCTACGAGCAGTACTTC.

CDR3 sequence (DNA): TGTGCCAGCAGCCCGGGGATACAGGGGAGCCAGCCCCAGCATTTT. As protein: CASSPGIQGSQPQHF. The chain joins TRBV7-2 to TRBJ1-5, with TRBD1 matching 7 bases. Germline CDR1 and CDR2: SGHTA and FQGNSA. The CDR3 consists of 15 residues. The V gene end was trimmed by 5 bases and the J gene end by 7 bases; junction bases not matched to a gene: 11.

This clone was detected only a few times. The chain is built from TRBV11-2 and TRBJ2-7; 7 nucleotides agree with TRBD2. The CDR3 has 15 residues. From germline, CDR1 is SGHAT and CDR2 FQNNGV. Unmatched junction bases numbered 6, after V lost 1 base and J lost 3 bases. The CDR3 here is CASSLVAGGIYEQYF. As DNA, the CDR3 is TGTGCCAGCAGCTTAGTAGCCGGGGGGATCTACGAGCAGTACTTC. Full variable domain (remainder filled in from reference TRBV11-2 and TRBJ2-7): EAGVAQSPRYKIIEKRQSVAFWCNPISGHATLYWYQQILGQGPKLLIQFQNNGVVDDSQLPKDRFSAERLKGVDSTLKIQPAKLEDSAVYLCASSLVAGGIYEQYFGPGTRLTVT.

V usage is TRBV29-1 and J usage is TRBJ2-7; no reliable D call. This CDR3 contains 14 residues. Germline values: CDR1 SQVTM, CDR2 ANQGSEA. Trimming removed 3 bases at V and 6 bases at J, with 18 bases between. The CDR3 nucleotides are TGCAGCGTTGAGTTCAGTAATGGAGATCGCGAGCAGTACTTC. It specifies CSVEFSNGDREQYF.